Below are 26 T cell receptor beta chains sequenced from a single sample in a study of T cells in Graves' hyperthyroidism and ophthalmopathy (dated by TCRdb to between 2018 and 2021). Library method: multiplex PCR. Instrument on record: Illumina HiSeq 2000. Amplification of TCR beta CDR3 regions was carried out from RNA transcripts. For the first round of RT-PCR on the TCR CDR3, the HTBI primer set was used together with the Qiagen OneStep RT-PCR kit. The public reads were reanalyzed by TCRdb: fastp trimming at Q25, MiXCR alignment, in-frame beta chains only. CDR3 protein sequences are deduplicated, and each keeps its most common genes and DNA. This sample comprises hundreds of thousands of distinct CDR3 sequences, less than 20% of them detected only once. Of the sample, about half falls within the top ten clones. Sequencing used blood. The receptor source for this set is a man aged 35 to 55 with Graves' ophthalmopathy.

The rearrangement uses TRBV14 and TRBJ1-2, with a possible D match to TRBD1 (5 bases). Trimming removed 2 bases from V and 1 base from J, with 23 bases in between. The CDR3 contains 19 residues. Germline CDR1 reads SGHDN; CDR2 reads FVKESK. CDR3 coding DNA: TGTGCCAGCAGCCAAAAGGGGATAGGAAGGGCGGAGGATAACTATGGCTACACCTTC. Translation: CASSQKGIGRAEDNYGYTF.

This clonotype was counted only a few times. The CDR3 protein is CSVEPIHSGNTIYF. CDR3 DNA sequence: TGCAGCGTCGAACCGATTCACTCTGGAAACACCATATATTTT. The chain carries TRBV29-1 and TRBJ1-3, with unresolved D. V lost 6 bases, J lost 0 bases, and 12 bases lay in between. The CDR3 covers 14 residues. Germline lookup yields CDR1 SQVTM and CDR2 ANQGSEA.

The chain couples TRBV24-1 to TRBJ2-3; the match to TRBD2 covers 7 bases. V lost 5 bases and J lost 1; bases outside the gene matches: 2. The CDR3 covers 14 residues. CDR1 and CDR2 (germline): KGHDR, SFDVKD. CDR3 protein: CATSVGGGTDTQYF. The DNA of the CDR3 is TGTGCCACCAGTGTGGGGGGGGGCACAGATACGCAGTATTTT.

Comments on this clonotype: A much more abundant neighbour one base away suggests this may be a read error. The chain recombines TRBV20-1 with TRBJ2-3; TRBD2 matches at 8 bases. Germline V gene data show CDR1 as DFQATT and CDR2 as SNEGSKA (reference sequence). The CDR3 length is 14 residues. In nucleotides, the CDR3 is TGCAGTGCTAGGAGGAGCGGGGGCCCAGATATGCAGTATTTT. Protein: CSARRSGGPDMQYF.

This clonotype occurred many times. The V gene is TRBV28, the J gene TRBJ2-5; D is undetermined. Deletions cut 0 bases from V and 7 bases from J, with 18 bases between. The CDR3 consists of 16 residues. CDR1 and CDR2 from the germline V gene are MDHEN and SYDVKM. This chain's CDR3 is CASSLWADHAHGTQYF. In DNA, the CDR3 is TGTGCCAGCAGTTTATGGGCAGATCATGCCCACGGGACCCAGTACTTC.

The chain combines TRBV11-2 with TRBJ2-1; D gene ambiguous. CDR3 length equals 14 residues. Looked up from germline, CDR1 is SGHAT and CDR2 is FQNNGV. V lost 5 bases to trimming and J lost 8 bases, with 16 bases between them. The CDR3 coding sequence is TGTGCCAGCAGCCCCGTTGGAAGGGCGGATGAGCAGTTCTTC. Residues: CASSPVGRADEQFF.

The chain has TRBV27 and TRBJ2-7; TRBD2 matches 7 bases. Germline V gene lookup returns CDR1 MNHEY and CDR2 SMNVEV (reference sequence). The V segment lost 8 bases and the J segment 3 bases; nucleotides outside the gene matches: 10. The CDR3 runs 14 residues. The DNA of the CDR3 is TGTGCCAGCTCCAACACCGGGACTAACTACGAGCAGTACTTC. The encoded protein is CASSNTGTNYEQYF.

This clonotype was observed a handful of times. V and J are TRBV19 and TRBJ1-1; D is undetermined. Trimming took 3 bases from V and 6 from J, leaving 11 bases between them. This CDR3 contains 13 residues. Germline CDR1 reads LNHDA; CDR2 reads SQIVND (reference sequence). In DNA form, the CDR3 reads TGTGCCAGTAGTATCGGGGTAGCGGCTGAAGCTTTCTTT. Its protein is CASSIGVAAEAFF.

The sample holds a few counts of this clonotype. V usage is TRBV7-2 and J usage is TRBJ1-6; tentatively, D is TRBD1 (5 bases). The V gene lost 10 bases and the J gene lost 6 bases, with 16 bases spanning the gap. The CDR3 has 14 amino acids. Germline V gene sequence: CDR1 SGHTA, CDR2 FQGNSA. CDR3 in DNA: TGTGCCACAGGAGGGGAAAACCGTAATTCACCCCTCCACTTT. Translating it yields CATGGENRNSPLHF. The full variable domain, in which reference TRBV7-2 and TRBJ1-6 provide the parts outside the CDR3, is GAGVSQSPSNKVTEKGKDVELRCDPISGHTALYWYRQSLGQGLEFLIYFQGNSAPDKSGLPSDRFSAERTGGSVSTLTIQRTQQEDSAVYLCATGGENRNSPLHFGNGTRLTVT.

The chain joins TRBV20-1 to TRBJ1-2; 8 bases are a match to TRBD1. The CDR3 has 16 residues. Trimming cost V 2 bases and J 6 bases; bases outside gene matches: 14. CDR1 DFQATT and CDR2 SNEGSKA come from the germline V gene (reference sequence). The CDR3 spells CSARSGQGWRADGYTF. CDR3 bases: TGCAGTGCTAGATCAGGACAGGGTTGGCGGGCGGATGGCTACACCTTC.

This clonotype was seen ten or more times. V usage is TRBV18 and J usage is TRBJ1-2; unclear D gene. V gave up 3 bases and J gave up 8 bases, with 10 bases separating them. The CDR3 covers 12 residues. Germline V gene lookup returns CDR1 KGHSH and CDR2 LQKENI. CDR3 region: CASSPRGEGYTF. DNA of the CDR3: TGTGCCAGCTCACCGCGCGGGGAAGGCTACACCTTC.

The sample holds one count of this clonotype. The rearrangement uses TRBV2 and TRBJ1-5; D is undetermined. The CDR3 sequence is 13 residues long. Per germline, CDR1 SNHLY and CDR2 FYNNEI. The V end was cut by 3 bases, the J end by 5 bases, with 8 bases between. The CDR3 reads CASSEYGYQPQHF. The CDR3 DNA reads TGTGCCAGCAGTGAGTACGGTTATCAGCCCCAGCATTTT.

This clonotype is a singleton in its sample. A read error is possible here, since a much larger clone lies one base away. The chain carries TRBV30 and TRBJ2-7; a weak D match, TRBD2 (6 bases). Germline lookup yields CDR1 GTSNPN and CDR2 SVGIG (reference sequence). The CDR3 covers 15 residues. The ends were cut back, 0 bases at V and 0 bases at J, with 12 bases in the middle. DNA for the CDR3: TGTGCCTGGAGTGTTGGAGGGAGAAGCTCCTACGAGCAGTACTTC. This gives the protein CAWSVGGRSSYEQYF.

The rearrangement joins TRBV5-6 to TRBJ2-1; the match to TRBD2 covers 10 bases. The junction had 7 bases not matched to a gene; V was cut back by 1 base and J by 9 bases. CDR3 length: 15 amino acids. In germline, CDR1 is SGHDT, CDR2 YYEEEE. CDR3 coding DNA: TGTGCCAGCAGCTTGAGACTAGCGGGTATAAGTGAGCAGTTCTTC. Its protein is CASSLRLAGISEQFF.

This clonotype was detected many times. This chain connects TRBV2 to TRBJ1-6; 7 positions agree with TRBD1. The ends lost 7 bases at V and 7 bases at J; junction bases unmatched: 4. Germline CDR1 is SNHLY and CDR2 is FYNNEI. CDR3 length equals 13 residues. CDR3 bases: TGTGCCAGCAAACAGGGGCCGAATTCACCCCTCCACTTT. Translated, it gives CASKQGPNSPLHF.

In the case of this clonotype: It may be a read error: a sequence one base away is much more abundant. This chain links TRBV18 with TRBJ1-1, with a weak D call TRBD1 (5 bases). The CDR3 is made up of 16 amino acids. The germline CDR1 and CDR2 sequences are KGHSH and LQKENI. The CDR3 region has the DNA TGTGCCAGCACACCTAACCCAGGGCTTACGGGCACTGAAGCTTTCTTT. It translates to CASTPNPGLTGTEAFF.

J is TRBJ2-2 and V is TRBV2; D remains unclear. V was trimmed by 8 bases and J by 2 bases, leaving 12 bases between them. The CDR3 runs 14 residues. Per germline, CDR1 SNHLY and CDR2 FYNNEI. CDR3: CASCLERNTGELFF. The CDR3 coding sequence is TGTGCCAGCTGCTTGGAGAGAAACACCGGGGAGCTGTTTTTT.

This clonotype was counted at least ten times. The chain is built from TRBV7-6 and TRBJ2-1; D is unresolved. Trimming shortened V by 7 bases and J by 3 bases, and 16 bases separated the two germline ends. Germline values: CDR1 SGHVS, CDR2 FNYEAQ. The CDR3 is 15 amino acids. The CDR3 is CASTDDSSSYNEQFF. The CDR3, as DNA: TGTGCCAGCACCGACGACTCCTCGAGCTACAATGAGCAGTTCTTC.

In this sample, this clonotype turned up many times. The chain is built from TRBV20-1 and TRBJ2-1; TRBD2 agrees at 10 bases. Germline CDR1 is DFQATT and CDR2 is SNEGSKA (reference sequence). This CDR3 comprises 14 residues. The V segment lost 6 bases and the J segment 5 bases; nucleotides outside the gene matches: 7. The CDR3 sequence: CSALSGRGDNEQFF. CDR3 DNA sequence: TGCAGTGCCCTGAGCGGGAGGGGGGACAATGAGCAGTTCTTC.

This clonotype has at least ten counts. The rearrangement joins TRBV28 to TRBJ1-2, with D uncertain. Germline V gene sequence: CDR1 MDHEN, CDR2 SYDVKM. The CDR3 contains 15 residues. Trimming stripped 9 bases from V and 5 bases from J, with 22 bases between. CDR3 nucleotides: TGTGCCAGTGCACTCAGCCAAACCCCGACGTATGGCTACACCTTC. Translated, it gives CASALSQTPTYGYTF.

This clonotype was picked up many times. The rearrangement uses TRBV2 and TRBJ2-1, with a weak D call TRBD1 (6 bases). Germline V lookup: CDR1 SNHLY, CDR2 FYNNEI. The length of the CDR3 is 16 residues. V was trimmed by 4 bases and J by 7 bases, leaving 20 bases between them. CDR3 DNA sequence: TGTGCCAGCAGTGTGGGAGCAGGGGTCCTTGGTAATGAGCAGTTCTTC. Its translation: CASSVGAGVLGNEQFF.

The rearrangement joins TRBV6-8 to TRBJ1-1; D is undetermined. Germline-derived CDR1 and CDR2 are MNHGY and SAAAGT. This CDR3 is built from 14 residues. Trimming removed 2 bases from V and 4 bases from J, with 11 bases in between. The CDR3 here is CASSYGSTLTEAFF. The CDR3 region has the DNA TGTGCCAGCAGTTACGGCTCAACCCTCACTGAAGCTTTCTTT.

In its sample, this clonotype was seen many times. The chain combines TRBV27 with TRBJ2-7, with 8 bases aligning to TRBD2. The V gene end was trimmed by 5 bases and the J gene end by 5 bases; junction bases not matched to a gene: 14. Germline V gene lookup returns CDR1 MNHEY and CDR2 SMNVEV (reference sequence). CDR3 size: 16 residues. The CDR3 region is CASSPLVSGRPHEQYF. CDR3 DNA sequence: TGTGCCAGCAGTCCCCTAGTGAGCGGGAGACCCCACGAGCAGTACTTC.

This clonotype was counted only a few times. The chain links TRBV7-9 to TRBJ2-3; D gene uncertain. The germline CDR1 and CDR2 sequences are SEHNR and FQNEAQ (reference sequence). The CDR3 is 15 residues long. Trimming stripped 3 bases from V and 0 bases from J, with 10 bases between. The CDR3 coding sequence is TGTGCCAGCAGCTTCACTCTTGGAAGCACAGATACGCAGTATTTT. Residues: CASSFTLGSTDTQYF.

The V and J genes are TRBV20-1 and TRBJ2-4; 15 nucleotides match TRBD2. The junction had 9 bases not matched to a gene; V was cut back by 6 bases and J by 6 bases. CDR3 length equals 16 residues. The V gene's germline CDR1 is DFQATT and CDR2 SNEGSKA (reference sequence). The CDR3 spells CSATGLAGGVGNIQYF. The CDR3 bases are TGCAGTGCCACCGGACTAGCGGGAGGGGTGGGAAACATTCAGTACTTC.

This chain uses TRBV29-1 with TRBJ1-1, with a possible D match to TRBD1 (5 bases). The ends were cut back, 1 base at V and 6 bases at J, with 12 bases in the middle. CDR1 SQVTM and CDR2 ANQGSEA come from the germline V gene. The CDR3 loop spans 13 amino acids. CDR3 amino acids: CSVEGGRGAEAFF. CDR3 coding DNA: TGCAGCGTTGAAGGAGGGAGGGGAGCTGAAGCTTTCTTT.